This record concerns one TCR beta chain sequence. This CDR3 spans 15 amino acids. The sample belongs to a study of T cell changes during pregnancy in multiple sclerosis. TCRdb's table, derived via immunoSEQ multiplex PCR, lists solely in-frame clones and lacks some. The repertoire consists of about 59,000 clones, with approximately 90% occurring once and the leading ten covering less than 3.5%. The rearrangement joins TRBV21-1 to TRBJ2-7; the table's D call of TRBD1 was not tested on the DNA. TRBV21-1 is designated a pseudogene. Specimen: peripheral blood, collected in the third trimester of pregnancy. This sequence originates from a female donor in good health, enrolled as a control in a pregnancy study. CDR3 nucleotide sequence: TGTGCCAGCAGCAAAGTAACGGCAGGGTCCTACGAGCAGTACTTC. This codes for CASSKVTAGSYEQYF.